This TCR beta chain stems from a study of shared clonotypes between healthy human individuals. Study at large: Donors had three CD4 naive, three CD4 memory, two CD8 naive and one CD8 memory plate apiece.

Losses at the gene ends were 6 bases for V and 4 bases for J; bases not matched to a gene: 12. Germline CDR1 and CDR2: MNHEY and SVGAGI. This CDR3 has 15 residues. As for this clone: What it recognizes is unknown.

Overall study findings and caveats: About 5% of naive CD4 clonotypes were shared across a few donors. Blood was the sole source, and tissue repertoires probably differ.

Measured with immunoSEQ multiplex PCR; TCRdb has only the in-frame clones, and not every one. The sample yields over a million clones, more than 95% seen once. Specimen: naive CD4+ T cells sorted from blood. Documented subset: CD45RA+ positively selected. The TCR comes from a man aged 25-45 years in good health. This chain connects TRBV6-5 to TRBJ2-7; the match to TRBD1 covers 7 bases. CDR3 amino acids: CASRRTGQMWYEQYF. CDR3 in DNA: TGTGCCAGCAGGCGGACGGGACAGATGTGGTACGAGCAGTACTTC.